This T cell receptor beta chain was sequenced during a study of identifying expanded T cells in peripheral blood. Whole-study results and caveats: Roughly two-week clone count variance significantly increased as total template count grew.

Germline V gives CDR1 MNHEY, CDR2 SMNVEV (reference sequence). The trim removed 5 bases at V and 4 bases at J, leaving 2 bases unmatched. CDR3 size: 13 residues. Healthy donors had no documented immune events, such as infections, while sampled. The assay was immunoSEQ multiplex PCR, and TCRdb's table has in-frame clones only and misses some. The sample shows just over 90,000 clones, 88% of them seen only once. Worth noting for this clone: What it binds is unknown.

V is TRBV27 and J is TRBJ2-7, with TRBD1 matching 10 bases. This clonotype originated in a person aged 18 to 70 in good health. Sample: blood. CDR3 in DNA: TGTGCCAGCAGTCCGGGACAGGGGTACGAGCAGTACTTC. Its translation is CASSPGQGYEQYF.